This T cell receptor (beta chain) derives from a study of blood T cell repertoires in COVID-19. Study in general: Samples came from the United States, Italy and Spain, spanning acute and convalescent COVID-19.

Cohort 3 recovered donors had two negative PCRs, clearance, or symptom resolution. TCRdb's copy holds only in-frame clones and misses some; the assay was immunoSEQ multiplex PCR. The sample consists of some 320,000 clones, 87% of them appearing once. Germline lookup yields CDR1 KGHSH and CDR2 LQKENI. Trimming shortened V by 6 bases and J by 6 bases, and 11 bases separated the two germline ends. CDR3 size: 12 residues. The specimen sequenced was PBMCs or T cells enriched from blood (not recorded which). This sequence was found in a woman aged 30 to 39 who had recovered from COVID-19. V is TRBV18 and J is TRBJ1-1; D remains unclear. For the CDR3, the DNA is TGTGCCAGCTCGCCGGGAGTTCCTGAAGCTTTCTTT. Protein: CASSPGVPEAFF.